This TCR beta chain was found in a study of blood T cell repertoires in COVID-19. This clone was recorded only once. The data were produced by immunoSEQ multiplex PCR, yet TCRdb's version contains in-frame clones alone and is incomplete. The repertoire holds over 250,000 clones, with around 90% as singletons. The CDR3 loop spans 16 amino acids. Trimming at V came to 2 bases and at J to 3 bases, leaving 6 bases not matched to a gene. The germline V gene encodes CDR1 SGHDN and CDR2 FVKESK. The receptor's source is a woman in her twenties or thirties with acute or convalescent COVID-19. The sequenced sample was peripheral blood. The rearrangement uses TRBV14 and TRBJ2-7; 11 nucleotides line up with TRBD2. CDR3 protein: CASSQSRLAGYYEQYF. The CDR3 DNA reads as TGTGCCAGCAGCCAATCAAGACTAGCGGGATACTACGAGCAGTACTTC.